This is a list of T cell receptor beta chains from one sample in a study of radiotherapy plus CTLA-4 blockade in lung cancer. Assay used: immunoSEQ multiplex PCR; TCRdb lists only in-frame clones, some missing. The sample includes around 56,000 clones, around 80% of them seen just once. The material sequenced was peripheral blood, taken from a patient treated with radiotherapy plus ipilimumab. All receptors derive from a human donor with non-small cell lung cancer who had a complete response to radiotherapy plus ipilimumab. CDR3s include the opening cysteine and the closing phenylalanine or tryptophan.

TRBJ2-1 TRBV7-6 CASSLMGTSVHEQFF
TRBJ1-5 TRBV5-1 CASSLVAGSNQPQHF
TRBJ2-1 TRBV7-2 CASRKDSSGGRVEQFF
TRBJ2-2 TRBV7-2 CASSLNGAGVPGELFF
TRBJ1-6 TRBV20-1 CSARGWGLLHF
TRBJ1-5 TRBV7-2 CASSLGFRGSLGQPQHF
TRBJ1-1 TRBV18 CASSPPRGTEAFF
TRBJ2-2 TRBV6-5 CASSYSGGELFF
TRBJ2-4 TRBV28 CASWQGDAKNIQYF
TRBJ1-5 TRBV28 CASRARTVGSNQPQHF
TRBJ1-1 TRBV18 CASSRQGPEAFF
TRBJ1-1 TRBV5-4 CASSFTGDTEAFF
TRBJ1-5 TRBV7-2 CASSSSQGGQPQHF
TRBJ1-2 TRBV30 CAWGRGTGGRTNYGYTF
TRBJ2-1 TRBV10-3 CAVRLAGENEQFF
TRBJ2-1 TRBV27 CASRRSGLAGGPRNEQFF
TRBJ2-3 TRBV4-1 CASSQLPAGSDTQYF
TRBJ1-5 TRBV5-1 CASSSGTGEQPQHF
TRBJ2-1 TRBV20-1 CSARDGLKQFF
TRBJ1-2 TRBV13 CASRHSLRLNYGYTF
TRBJ2-5 TRBV5-1 CASSLGNGGKETQYF
TRBJ2-2 TRBV19 CASRTGDAYTGELFF
TRBJ1-1 TRBV7-2 CASSLVSTGSTEAFF
TRBJ1-5 TRBV19 CASRRSEQGRNQPQHF
TRBJ1-5 TRBV27 CASSTYRDRNQPQHF
TRBJ2-5 TRBV5-4 CASSLEAGALGETQYF
TRBJ2-3 TRBV7-2 CASSFLGPDTQYF
TRBJ2-1 TRBV19 CASLSSYNEQFF
TRBJ2-3 TRBV5-4 CASSFGGGPGDTQYF
TRBJ1-5 TRBV2 CASSDQGGEPQHF
TRBJ2-3 TRBV7-2 CASSTQGSDTQYF
TRBJ1-1 TRBV5-1 CASTLSGVGTEAFF
TRBJ1-2 TRBV6-6 CASSPPGGSTGIYTF
TRBJ2-5 TRBV6-1 CASSEAVGSVETQYF
TRBJ1-6 TRBV2 CASRGQVHNSPLHF
TRBJ1-1 TRBV5-4 CASSAARDRVFVGEAFF
TRBJ2-3 TRBV15 CATSSPGSPDTQYF
TRBJ1-1 TRBV10-3 CAISLGQGGAHTEAFF
TRBJ2-1 TRBV4-1 CASSTLSSYNEQFF
TRBJ2-1 TRBV7-2 CASSLQIYNEQFF
TRBJ2-7 TRBV2 CASGRTGTYEQYF
TRBJ2-7 TRBV2 CASDAQGVEQYF
TRBJ2-2 TRBV9 CASSVVRGTNTGELFF
TRBJ2-2 TRBV18 CASSPGGRNGELFF
TRBJ2-3 TRBV18 CASSPRGLAVVDTQYF
TRBJ2-5 TRBV18 CASSEGMSGGTQYF